The table lists the clone carrying this TCR beta chain with a count of one. Germline is not matched at one junction end, which may reflect a read error. This entry is derived from a study of regulatory T cells in long-lasting Graves disease. TCR beta libraries were built with iRepertoire HTBI primers and Arm-PCR of CDR3 regions. TCRdb analysed the multiplex PCR reads with MiXCR anew, one entry per CDR3 protein. The sample has 510,000 or so distinct CDR3 sequences, about 12% seen once. Germline V gene sequence: CDR1 SGHDT, CDR2 YYEEEE. The CDR3 loop spans 14 amino acids. The time point is: newly diagnosed GD, antithyroid drugs for less than 3 months. The authors made the TCR library using RNA they extracted from PBMCs. In addition, the sample was reused for a study of T cells in Graves' hyperthyroidism and ophthalmopathy.

This TCR derives from a woman in her 30s with Graves disease. The source material was peripheral blood mononuclear cells (PBMCs), sampled at new diagnosis, from a patient treated with antithyroid drugs. V and J are TRBV5-6 and TRBJ2-7, with D possibly matching TRBD2 (7 bases). The CDR3 sequence: CVSSHKAGAYEQYF. The CDR3 region has the DNA TGTGTCAGCAGTCACAAGGCGGGGGCGTACGAGCAGTACTTC.